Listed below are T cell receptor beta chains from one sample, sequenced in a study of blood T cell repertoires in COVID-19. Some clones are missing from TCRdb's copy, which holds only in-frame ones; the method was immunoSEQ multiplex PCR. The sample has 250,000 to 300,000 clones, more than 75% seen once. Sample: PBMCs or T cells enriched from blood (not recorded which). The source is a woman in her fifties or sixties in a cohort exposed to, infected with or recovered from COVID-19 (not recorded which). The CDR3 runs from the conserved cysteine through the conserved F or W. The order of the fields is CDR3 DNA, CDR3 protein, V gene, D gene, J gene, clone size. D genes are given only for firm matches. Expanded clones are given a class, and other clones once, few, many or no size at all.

CDR3nt: TGTGCCAGCAGCTACGACAGGGAGGCTGAAGCTTTCTTT; CDR3aa: CASSYDREAEAFF; v_gene: TRBV11-2; d_gene: TRBD1; j_gene: TRBJ1-1; abundance: few
CDR3nt: TGCAGCGTTGAGGGCTACGTTGGGGGCTGGAATGAGCAGTTCTTC; CDR3aa: CSVEGYVGGWNEQFF; v_gene: TRBV29-1; d_gene: NA; j_gene: TRBJ2-1; abundance: NA
CDR3nt: TGTGCCATCAGTGAGTCCGACGACTTGTATCAGGACATCCTCTCCTACGAGCAGTACTTC; CDR3aa: CAISESDDLYQDILSYEQYF; v_gene: TRBV10-3; d_gene: NA; j_gene: TRBJ2-7; abundance: few
CDR3nt: TGCGCCAGCAGTAGGACAGGACTGTGGGAGACCCAGTACTTC; CDR3aa: CASSRTGLWETQYF; v_gene: TRBV10-1; d_gene: TRBD1; j_gene: TRBJ2-5; abundance: NA
CDR3nt: TGTGCCAGCAGTGAGGAGGTCCGGGGGATTCAGTACTTC; CDR3aa: CASSEEVRGIQYF; v_gene: TRBV2; d_gene: NA; j_gene: TRBJ2-4; abundance: NA
CDR3nt: TGCGCCAGCAGCCAAGATATGACTAGCGGGACCTACGAGCAGTACTTC; CDR3aa: CASSQDMTSGTYEQYF; v_gene: TRBV4-3; d_gene: TRBD2; j_gene: TRBJ2-7; abundance: few
CDR3nt: TGCAGTGCTTACATATTGGAAGCTTTCTTT; CDR3aa: CSAYILEAFF; v_gene: TRBV20-1; d_gene: NA; j_gene: TRBJ1-1; abundance: NA
CDR3nt: TGTGCCTGGGGACAGGGGCTCTACGAGCAGTACTTC; CDR3aa: CAWGQGLYEQYF; v_gene: TRBV30; d_gene: TRBD1; j_gene: TRBJ2-7; abundance: NA
CDR3nt: TGTGCCAGCTCAACCTCGGGGGACAGGGGGAACTATGGCTACACCTTC; CDR3aa: CASSTSGDRGNYGYTF; v_gene: TRBV18; d_gene: TRBD1; j_gene: TRBJ1-2; abundance: few
CDR3nt: TGTGCCAGCAGTACAATAAGGGGAAATCAGCCCCAGCATTTT; CDR3aa: CASSTIRGNQPQHF; v_gene: TRBV6-2/TRBV6-3; d_gene: NA; j_gene: TRBJ1-5; abundance: NA
CDR3nt: TGTGCCAGCAGCTTCGGAGTGCGCTACACCTTC; CDR3aa: CASSFGVRYTF; v_gene: TRBV5-4; d_gene: NA; j_gene: TRBJ1-2; abundance: once
CDR3nt: TGCGCCAGCAGCCCCGAGGGACAGGGGGCGAGGGGCTACACCTTC; CDR3aa: CASSPEGQGARGYTF; v_gene: TRBV5-1; d_gene: TRBD1; j_gene: TRBJ1-2; abundance: NA
CDR3nt: TGTGCCAGTAGTATGACACAGAACACTGAAGCTTTCTTT; CDR3aa: CASSMTQNTEAFF; v_gene: TRBV19; d_gene: NA; j_gene: TRBJ1-1; abundance: NA
CDR3nt: TGCGCCAGCAGCCAAGACAGGGGAGGAAACACCATATATTTT; CDR3aa: CASSQDRGGNTIYF; v_gene: TRBV4-1; d_gene: NA; j_gene: TRBJ1-3; abundance: NA
CDR3nt: TGTGCCAGCAGACTCAGGGGTGGCTATGGCTACACCTTC; CDR3aa: CASRLRGGYGYTF; v_gene: TRBV6-5; d_gene: NA; j_gene: TRBJ1-2; abundance: NA
CDR3nt: TGTGCCAGCAGCTTGGGACTAGCGGAAAACTACGAGCAGTACTTC; CDR3aa: CASSLGLAENYEQYF; v_gene: TRBV5-6; d_gene: TRBD2; j_gene: TRBJ2-7; abundance: once
CDR3nt: TGTGCCAGCAGCCGCCCGTCTAGCGGGAGGACCGATACGCAGTATTTT; CDR3aa: CASSRPSSGRTDTQYF; v_gene: TRBV5-4; d_gene: TRBD2; j_gene: TRBJ2-3; abundance: NA
CDR3nt: TGCGCCAGCAGCTCCCACAGGGCTACGAACACCGGGGAGCTGTTTTTT; CDR3aa: CASSSHRATNTGELFF; v_gene: TRBV5-1; d_gene: NA; j_gene: TRBJ2-2; abundance: once
CDR3nt: TGTGCCACCTCGACAGGGGTGTCTTACGAGCAGTACTTC; CDR3aa: CATSTGVSYEQYF; v_gene: TRBV15; d_gene: TRBD1; j_gene: TRBJ2-7; abundance: NA
CDR3nt: TGTGCCAGCAGTTTGGGCGGGGCTGGGGCCAACGTCCTGACTTTC; CDR3aa: CASSLGGAGANVLTF; v_gene: TRBV28; d_gene: NA; j_gene: TRBJ2-6; abundance: once
CDR3nt: TGCGCCAGCAGCTTGGAGACTAGCGTTCGATCCGAGCAGTTCTTC; CDR3aa: CASSLETSVRSEQFF; v_gene: TRBV5-1; d_gene: TRBD2; j_gene: TRBJ2-1; abundance: NA
CDR3nt: TGCGCCAGCAGCTCCCAGGGAGGGGCTAACTATGGCTACACCTTC; CDR3aa: CASSSQGGANYGYTF; v_gene: TRBV5-1; d_gene: NA; j_gene: TRBJ1-2; abundance: few
CDR3nt: TGTGCCAGCCAAGCCGGTGAAAAACTGTTTTTT; CDR3aa: CASQAGEKLFF; v_gene: TRBV6-5; d_gene: NA; j_gene: TRBJ1-4; abundance: NA
CDR3nt: TGTGCCAGTAGTAGTGCCGGGGGGCGCTACAATGAGCAGTTCTTC; CDR3aa: CASSSAGGRYNEQFF; v_gene: TRBV19; d_gene: NA; j_gene: TRBJ2-1; abundance: NA
CDR3nt: TGTGCCAGCACGGAGAAGGGGGCTGGAAATTCACCCCTCCACTTT; CDR3aa: CASTEKGAGNSPLHF; v_gene: TRBV3-1/TRBV3-2; d_gene: TRBD1; j_gene: TRBJ1-6; abundance: once
CDR3nt: TGTGCCAGCAGTGAGGACAGGGTGAACACTGAAGCTTTCTTT; CDR3aa: CASSEDRVNTEAFF; v_gene: TRBV6-1; d_gene: TRBD1; j_gene: TRBJ1-1; abundance: NA
CDR3nt: TGCGCCAGCAGCTTGGAGGGGATAACAAACATTCAGTACTTC; CDR3aa: CASSLEGITNIQYF; v_gene: TRBV5-1; d_gene: NA; j_gene: TRBJ2-4; abundance: NA
CDR3nt: TGTGCCACAGAGGTGGGGCAGAATAAGTTCTTC; CDR3aa: CATEVGQNKFF; v_gene: TRBV24-1; d_gene: NA; j_gene: TRBJ2-1; abundance: once
CDR3nt: TGCAGTGCTAGTAATAAGGGACTAGCGGGAAAGAATGAGCAGTTCTTC; CDR3aa: CSASNKGLAGKNEQFF; v_gene: TRBV20-1; d_gene: TRBD2; j_gene: TRBJ2-1; abundance: once
CDR3nt: TGTGCCACCAGTGCGGCGGACAGGGGGAGGTTTCAGCCCCAGCATTTT; CDR3aa: CATSAADRGRFQPQHF; v_gene: TRBV24-1; d_gene: TRBD1; j_gene: TRBJ1-5; abundance: NA
CDR3nt: TGTGCCAGCAGTTCACAGGGGGCTGGCAATTCACCCCTCCACTTT; CDR3aa: CASSSQGAGNSPLHF; v_gene: TRBV28; d_gene: TRBD1; j_gene: TRBJ1-6; abundance: NA
CDR3nt: TGTGCCTGGAGTGTGGGGACAGGGATGCACACAGATACGCAGTATTTT; CDR3aa: CAWSVGTGMHTDTQYF; v_gene: TRBV30; d_gene: TRBD1; j_gene: TRBJ2-3; abundance: NA
CDR3nt: TGTGCCAGCAGTTTTGGACTAGCCGCAGATACGCAGTATTTT; CDR3aa: CASSFGLAADTQYF; v_gene: TRBV6-6; d_gene: TRBD2; j_gene: TRBJ2-3; abundance: once
CDR3nt: TGTGCCAGCAAACCTAGCGGGAGTTACGAGCAGTACTTC; CDR3aa: CASKPSGSYEQYF; v_gene: TRBV6-5; d_gene: TRBD2; j_gene: TRBJ2-7; abundance: NA
CDR3nt: TGTGCCAGCAGCCCAACTTGGGGAGGGCCGAGGGAGACCCAGTACTTC; CDR3aa: CASSPTWGGPRETQYF; v_gene: TRBV14; d_gene: TRBD2; j_gene: TRBJ2-5; abundance: NA
CDR3nt: TGTGCCAGCAGCTTAGCCCTTCCTAACAGGTTTAGCACAGATACGCAGTATTTT; CDR3aa: CASSLALPNRFSTDTQYF; v_gene: TRBV7-8; d_gene: NA; j_gene: TRBJ2-3; abundance: NA
CDR3nt: TGTGCCAGCAGCCAAGCGCACAGGGGGCTCACCACCGGGGAGCTGTTTTTT; CDR3aa: CASSQAHRGLTTGELFF; v_gene: TRBV3-1/TRBV3-2; d_gene: TRBD1; j_gene: TRBJ2-2; abundance: NA
CDR3nt: TGTGCCAGCAGCCCTTCCAGCGGGAGGACAGATACGCAGTATTTT; CDR3aa: CASSPSSGRTDTQYF; v_gene: TRBV9; d_gene: TRBD2; j_gene: TRBJ2-3; abundance: NA
CDR3nt: TGCGCCAGCAGTGAGTCTAGCGGGAGGCTCAATGAGCAGTTCTTC; CDR3aa: CASSESSGRLNEQFF; v_gene: TRBV10-1; d_gene: TRBD2; j_gene: TRBJ2-1; abundance: NA
CDR3nt: TGTGCCAGCAGCTCGCCTAGCGGGAAAGCCGGTGAGCAGTTCTTC; CDR3aa: CASSSPSGKAGEQFF; v_gene: TRBV7-8; d_gene: TRBD2; j_gene: TRBJ2-1; abundance: NA
CDR3nt: TGTGCCAGCAGTGGATTCGGGGTTGGAGGGGCAGGAGAAAAACTGTTTTTT; CDR3aa: CASSGFGVGGAGEKLFF; v_gene: TRBV25-1; d_gene: NA; j_gene: TRBJ1-4; abundance: NA
CDR3nt: TGTGCCAGCAGCCAGAGAGGACTAGCGGGTCAAGAGACCCAGTACTTC; CDR3aa: CASSQRGLAGQETQYF; v_gene: TRBV3-1/TRBV3-2; d_gene: TRBD2; j_gene: TRBJ2-5; abundance: NA
CDR3nt: TGTGCCAGTAGTTTTCTAGGAACCGGGGAGCTGTTTTTT; CDR3aa: CASSFLGTGELFF; v_gene: TRBV19; d_gene: NA; j_gene: TRBJ2-2; abundance: NA
CDR3nt: TGTGCCAGCAGCCCAAGAGAGGGGGTAGCCAAAAACATTCAGTACTTC; CDR3aa: CASSPREGVAKNIQYF; v_gene: TRBV9; d_gene: NA; j_gene: TRBJ2-4; abundance: NA
CDR3nt: TGCGCCAGCAGAGAACAGGGGGGCCAGTTCTACGAGCAGTACTTC; CDR3aa: CASREQGGQFYEQYF; v_gene: TRBV23-1; d_gene: TRBD1; j_gene: TRBJ2-7; abundance: NA
CDR3nt: TGTGCCAGCAGCCTTAGCGGGAGGGACGAGCAGTACTTC; CDR3aa: CASSLSGRDEQYF; v_gene: TRBV13; d_gene: TRBD2; j_gene: TRBJ2-7; abundance: NA
CDR3nt: TGCAGTGCTAGTCCGACCGGGACAGGGGCCTACGAGCAGTACTTC; CDR3aa: CSASPTGTGAYEQYF; v_gene: TRBV20-1; d_gene: TRBD1; j_gene: TRBJ2-7; abundance: NA
CDR3nt: TGTGCCAGCAGCGCTCCCTCGACAGGTTACAATGAGCAGTTCTTC; CDR3aa: CASSAPSTGYNEQFF; v_gene: TRBV9; d_gene: NA; j_gene: TRBJ2-1; abundance: few
CDR3nt: TGTGCCAGCAGCTCAAACAATCAGCCCCAGCATTTT; CDR3aa: CASSSNNQPQHF; v_gene: TRBV3-1/TRBV3-2; d_gene: NA; j_gene: TRBJ1-5; abundance: NA
CDR3nt: TGTGCCAGCAGCTTAGATCGTTCCGGACTAGCGGGAGTAAGGAGCTTC; CDR3aa: CASSLDRSGLAGVRSF; v_gene: TRBV7-8; d_gene: TRBD2; j_gene: TRBJ2-7; abundance: NA
CDR3nt: TGTGCCAGCAGCCCGACAGCCTCGAACACCGGGGAGCTGTTTTTT; CDR3aa: CASSPTASNTGELFF; v_gene: TRBV11-2; d_gene: NA; j_gene: TRBJ2-2; abundance: NA
CDR3nt: TGTGCTAGTGGTTTGGCAAGGAGACAGGGGATGAACACCGGGGAGCTGTTTTTT; CDR3aa: CASGLARRQGMNTGELFF; v_gene: TRBV12-5; d_gene: TRBD1; j_gene: TRBJ2-2; abundance: few
CDR3nt: TGTGCCAGCAGCAATGGAGGGGCTGGCACAGATACGCAGTATTTT; CDR3aa: CASSNGGAGTDTQYF; v_gene: TRBV7-6; d_gene: NA; j_gene: TRBJ2-3; abundance: NA
CDR3nt: TGTGCCAGCAGTCTTTCGGGACAGGGTTATGAGCAGTTCTTC; CDR3aa: CASSLSGQGYEQFF; v_gene: TRBV6-2/TRBV6-3; d_gene: TRBD1; j_gene: TRBJ2-1; abundance: NA
CDR3nt: TGCGCCAGCAGCTTGGAGCGGCCGTCCCACAATGAGCAGTTCTTC; CDR3aa: CASSLERPSHNEQFF; v_gene: TRBV5-1; d_gene: NA; j_gene: TRBJ2-1; abundance: NA
CDR3nt: TGTGCCAGCAGCCAGAATCTAGCGGCCAGCTCCTACGAGCAGTACTTC; CDR3aa: CASSQNLAASSYEQYF; v_gene: TRBV4-2; d_gene: TRBD2; j_gene: TRBJ2-7; abundance: NA
CDR3nt: TGTGCCAGCAAACTCAGGGGTGGTGAAAAACTGTTTTTT; CDR3aa: CASKLRGGEKLFF; v_gene: TRBV27; d_gene: NA; j_gene: TRBJ1-4; abundance: NA
CDR3nt: TGTGCCAGCTCACCAGGGACAGGTGAGACCCAGTACTTC; CDR3aa: CASSPGTGETQYF; v_gene: TRBV18; d_gene: TRBD1; j_gene: TRBJ2-5; abundance: NA
CDR3nt: TGTGCCAGCAGTTTAGGGGCAGGGGGGCAGGCTTTCTTT; CDR3aa: CASSLGAGGQAFF; v_gene: TRBV28; d_gene: TRBD1; j_gene: TRBJ1-1; abundance: NA
CDR3nt: TGTGCCTGGAGGCCGGGGGGCTCTCGCAATCAGCCCCAGCATTTT; CDR3aa: CAWRPGGSRNQPQHF; v_gene: TRBV30; d_gene: NA; j_gene: TRBJ1-5; abundance: once